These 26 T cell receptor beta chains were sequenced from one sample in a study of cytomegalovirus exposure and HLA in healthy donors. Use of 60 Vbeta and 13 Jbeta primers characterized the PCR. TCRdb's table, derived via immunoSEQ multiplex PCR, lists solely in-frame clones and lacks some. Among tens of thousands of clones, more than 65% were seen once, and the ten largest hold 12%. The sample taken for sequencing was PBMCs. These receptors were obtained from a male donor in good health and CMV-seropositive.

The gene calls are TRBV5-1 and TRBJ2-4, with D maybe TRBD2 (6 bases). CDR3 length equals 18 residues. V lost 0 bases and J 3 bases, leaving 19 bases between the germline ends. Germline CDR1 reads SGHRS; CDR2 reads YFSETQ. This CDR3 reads CASSLELAALGNKNIQYF. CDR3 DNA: TGCGCCAGCAGCTTGGAACTAGCCGCCCTGGGAAACAAAAACATTCAGTACTTC.

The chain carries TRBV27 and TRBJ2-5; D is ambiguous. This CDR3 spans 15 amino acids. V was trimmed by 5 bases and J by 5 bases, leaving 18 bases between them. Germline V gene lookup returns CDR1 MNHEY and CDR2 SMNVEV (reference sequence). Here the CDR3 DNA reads TGTGCCAGCAGTGCCATCTCCGGAGTTATGGAGACCCAGTACTTC. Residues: CASSAISGVMETQYF.

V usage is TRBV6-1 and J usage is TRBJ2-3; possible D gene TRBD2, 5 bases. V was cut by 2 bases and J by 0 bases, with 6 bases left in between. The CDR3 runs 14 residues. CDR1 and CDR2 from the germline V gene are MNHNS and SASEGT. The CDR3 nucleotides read TGTGCCAGCAGTGAATGGACTAGCACAGATACGCAGTATTTT. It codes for CASSEWTSTDTQYF.

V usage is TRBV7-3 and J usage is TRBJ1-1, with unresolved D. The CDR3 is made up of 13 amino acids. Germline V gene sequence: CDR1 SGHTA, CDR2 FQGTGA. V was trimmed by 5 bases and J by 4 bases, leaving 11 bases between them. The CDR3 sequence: CASSVNTVTEAFF. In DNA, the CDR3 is TGTGCCAGCAGCGTCAATACGGTCACTGAAGCTTTCTTT.

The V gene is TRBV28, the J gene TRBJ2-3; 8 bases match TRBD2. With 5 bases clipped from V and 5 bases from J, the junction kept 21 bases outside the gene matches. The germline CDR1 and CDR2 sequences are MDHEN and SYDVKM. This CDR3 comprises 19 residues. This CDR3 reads CASSGFRILPGGGRDTQYF. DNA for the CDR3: TGTGCCAGCAGTGGCTTTCGAATCCTCCCCGGCGGGGGGAGAGATACGCAGTATTTT.

The DNA of the CDR3 is TGCGCCAGCAGCCAGAGGCCAGCCGGGAACACCGGGGAGCTGTTTTTT. Translation gives CASSQRPAGNTGELFF. The rearrangement joins TRBV5-1 to TRBJ2-2; D unclear. CDR3 length: 16 amino acids. From germline, CDR1 is SGHRS and CDR2 YFSETQ. V was trimmed by 4 bases and J by 1 base, leaving 14 bases between them. Drawing the rest from reference TRBV5-1 and TRBJ2-2, the complete variable domain is KAGVTQTPRYLIKTRGQQVTLSCSPISGHRSVSWYQQTPGQGLQFLFEYFSETQRNKGNFPGRFSGRQFSNSRSEMNVSTLELGDSALYLCASSQRPAGNTGELFFGEGSRLTVL.

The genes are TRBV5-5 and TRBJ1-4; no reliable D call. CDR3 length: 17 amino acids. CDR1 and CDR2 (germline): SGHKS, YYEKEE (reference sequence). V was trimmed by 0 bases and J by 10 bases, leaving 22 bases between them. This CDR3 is CASSLAGDTSIRGKLFF. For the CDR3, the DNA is TGTGCCAGCAGCTTGGCCGGTGACACGTCGATCCGGGGAAAACTGTTTTTT.

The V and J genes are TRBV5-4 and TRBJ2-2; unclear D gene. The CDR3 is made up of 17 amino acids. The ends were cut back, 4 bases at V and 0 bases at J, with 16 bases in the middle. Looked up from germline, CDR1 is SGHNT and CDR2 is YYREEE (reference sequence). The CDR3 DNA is TGTGCCAGCAGCAGCCCTTCAAGCCCTACGAACACCGGGGAGCTGTTTTTT. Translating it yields CASSSPSSPTNTGELFF.

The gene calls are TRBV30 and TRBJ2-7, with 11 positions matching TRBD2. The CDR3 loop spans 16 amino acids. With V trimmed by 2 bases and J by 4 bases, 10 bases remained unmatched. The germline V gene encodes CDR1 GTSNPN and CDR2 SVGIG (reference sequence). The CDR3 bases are TGTGCCTGGAGTCCGGAACCGGGACTAGCGGCTTACGAGCAGTACTTC. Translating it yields CAWSPEPGLAAYEQYF.

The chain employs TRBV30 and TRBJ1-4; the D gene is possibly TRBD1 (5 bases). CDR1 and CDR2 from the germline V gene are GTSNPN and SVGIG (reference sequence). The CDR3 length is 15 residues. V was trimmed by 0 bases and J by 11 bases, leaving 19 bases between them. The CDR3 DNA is TGTGCCTGGAGTGTCGCGGGGCACGCCGGGGAGAAACTGTTTTTT. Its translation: CAWSVAGHAGEKLFF.

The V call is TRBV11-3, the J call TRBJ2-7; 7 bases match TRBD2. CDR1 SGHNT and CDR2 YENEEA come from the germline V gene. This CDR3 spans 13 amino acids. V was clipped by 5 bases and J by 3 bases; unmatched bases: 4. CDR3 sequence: CASSGRADYEQYF. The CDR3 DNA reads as TGTGCCAGCAGCGGGAGGGCGGACTACGAGCAGTACTTC.

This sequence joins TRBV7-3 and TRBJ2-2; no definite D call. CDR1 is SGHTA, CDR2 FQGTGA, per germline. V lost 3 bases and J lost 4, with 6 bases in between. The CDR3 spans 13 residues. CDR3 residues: CASSFLSTGELFF. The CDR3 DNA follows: TGTGCCAGCAGCTTCCTTTCCACCGGGGAGCTGTTTTTT.

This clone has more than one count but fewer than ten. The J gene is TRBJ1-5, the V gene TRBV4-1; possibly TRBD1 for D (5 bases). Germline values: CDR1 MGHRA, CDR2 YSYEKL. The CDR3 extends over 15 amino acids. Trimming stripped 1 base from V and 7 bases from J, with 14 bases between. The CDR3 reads CASSQALGVRQPQHF. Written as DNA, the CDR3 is TGCGCCAGCAGCCAAGCTCTAGGGGTTCGACAGCCCCAGCATTTT.

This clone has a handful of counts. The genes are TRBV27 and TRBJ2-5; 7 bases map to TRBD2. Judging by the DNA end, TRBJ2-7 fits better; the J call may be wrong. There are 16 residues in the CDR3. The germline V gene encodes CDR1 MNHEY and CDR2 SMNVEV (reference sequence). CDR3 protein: CASSRASGSSRYEQYF. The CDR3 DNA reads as TGTGCCAGCAGTCGGGCTAGCGGATCGTCCCGATACGAGCAGTACTTC.

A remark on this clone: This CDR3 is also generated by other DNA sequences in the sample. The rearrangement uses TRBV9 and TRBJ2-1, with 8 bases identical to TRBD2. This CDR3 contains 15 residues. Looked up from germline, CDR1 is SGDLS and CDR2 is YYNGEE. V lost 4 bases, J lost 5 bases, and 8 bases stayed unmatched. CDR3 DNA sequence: TGTGCCAGCAGCATGCGCGGGACTAGTAACAATGAGCAGTTCTTC. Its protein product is CASSMRGTSNNEQFF.

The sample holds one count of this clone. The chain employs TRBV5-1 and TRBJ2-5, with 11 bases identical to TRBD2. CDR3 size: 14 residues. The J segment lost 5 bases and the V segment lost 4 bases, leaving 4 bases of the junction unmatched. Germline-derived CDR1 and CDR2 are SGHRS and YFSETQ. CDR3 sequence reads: CASSQWTSGETQYF. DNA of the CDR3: TGCGCCAGCAGCCAATGGACTAGCGGGGAGACCCAGTACTTC.

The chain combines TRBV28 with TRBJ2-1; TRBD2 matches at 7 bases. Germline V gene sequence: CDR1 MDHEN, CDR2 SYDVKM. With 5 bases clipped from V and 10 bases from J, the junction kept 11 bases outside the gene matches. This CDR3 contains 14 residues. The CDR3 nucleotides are TGTGCCAGCAGTCCTATTGGGGGAGCGGGGGAGCAGTTCTTC. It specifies CASSPIGGAGEQFF.

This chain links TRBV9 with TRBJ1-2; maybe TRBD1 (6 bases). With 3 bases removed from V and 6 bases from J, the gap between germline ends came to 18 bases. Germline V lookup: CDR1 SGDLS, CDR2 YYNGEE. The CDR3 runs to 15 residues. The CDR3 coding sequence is TGTGCCAGCAGCGCGCAGGGGAAGAGGGACAATGGCTACACCTTC. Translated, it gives CASSAQGKRDNGYTF.

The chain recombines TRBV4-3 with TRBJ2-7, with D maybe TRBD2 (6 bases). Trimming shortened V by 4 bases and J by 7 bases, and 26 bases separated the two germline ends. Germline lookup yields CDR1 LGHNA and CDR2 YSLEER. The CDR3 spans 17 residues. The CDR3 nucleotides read TGCGCCAGCAGCCTAGGCCCCAAGGGGTACGGGGCGGGGGAGCAGTACTTC. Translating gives CASSLGPKGYGAGEQYF.

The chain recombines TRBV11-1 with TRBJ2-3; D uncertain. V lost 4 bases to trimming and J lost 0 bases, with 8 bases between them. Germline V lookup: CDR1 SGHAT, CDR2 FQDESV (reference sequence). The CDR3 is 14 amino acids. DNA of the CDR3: TGTGCCAGCAGCTCGCCTCGGAGCACAGATACGCAGTATTTT. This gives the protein CASSSPRSTDTQYF.

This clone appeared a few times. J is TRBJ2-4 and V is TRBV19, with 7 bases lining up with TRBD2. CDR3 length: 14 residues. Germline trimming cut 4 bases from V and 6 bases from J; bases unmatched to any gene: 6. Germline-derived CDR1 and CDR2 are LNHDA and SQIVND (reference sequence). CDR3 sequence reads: CASSREGEGNIQYF. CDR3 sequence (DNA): TGTGCCAGTAGTAGGGAGGGCGAGGGAAACATTCAGTACTTC.

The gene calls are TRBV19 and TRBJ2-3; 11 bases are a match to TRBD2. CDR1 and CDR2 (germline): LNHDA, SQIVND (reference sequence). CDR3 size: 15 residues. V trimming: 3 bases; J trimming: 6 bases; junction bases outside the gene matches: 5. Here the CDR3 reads CASSIGSGGVDTQYF. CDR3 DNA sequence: TGTGCCAGTAGTATCGGTAGCGGGGGGGTGGATACGCAGTATTTT.

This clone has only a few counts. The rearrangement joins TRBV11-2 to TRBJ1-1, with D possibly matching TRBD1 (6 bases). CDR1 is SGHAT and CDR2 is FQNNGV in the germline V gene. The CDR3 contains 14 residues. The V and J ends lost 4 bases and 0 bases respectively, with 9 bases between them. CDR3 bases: TGTGCCAGCAGCTGGACAGAGTTGAACACTGAAGCTTTCTTT. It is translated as CASSWTELNTEAFF. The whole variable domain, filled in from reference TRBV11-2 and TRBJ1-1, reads EAGVAQSPRYKIIEKRQSVAFWCNPISGHATLYWYQQILGQGPKLLIQFQNNGVVDDSQLPKDRFSAERLKGVDSTLKIQPAKLEDSAVYLCASSWTELNTEAFFGQGTRLTVV.

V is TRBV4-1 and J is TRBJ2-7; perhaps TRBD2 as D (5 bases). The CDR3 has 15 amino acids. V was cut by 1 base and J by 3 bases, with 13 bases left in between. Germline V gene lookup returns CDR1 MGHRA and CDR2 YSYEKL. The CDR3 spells CASSQAPLAFYEQYF. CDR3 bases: TGCGCCAGCAGCCAAGCTCCCCTAGCATTCTACGAGCAGTACTTC.

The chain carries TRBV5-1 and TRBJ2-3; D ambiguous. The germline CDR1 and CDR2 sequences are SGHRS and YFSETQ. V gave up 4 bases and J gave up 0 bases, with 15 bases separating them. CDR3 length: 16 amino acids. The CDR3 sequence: CASSEAAVTSTDTQYF. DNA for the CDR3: TGCGCCAGCAGCGAGGCCGCGGTTACTAGCACAGATACGCAGTATTTT.

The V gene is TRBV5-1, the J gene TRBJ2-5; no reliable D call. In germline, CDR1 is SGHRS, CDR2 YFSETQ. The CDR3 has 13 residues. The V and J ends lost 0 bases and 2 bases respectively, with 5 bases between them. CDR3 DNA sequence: TGCGCCAGCAGCTTGGCCGTACAAGAGACCCAGTACTTC. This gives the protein CASSLAVQETQYF.